One and the same sample provided the 9 T cell receptor beta chains below, sequenced in a study of OX40 agonist ivuxolimab in advanced cancers. The repertoire was sequenced with immunoSEQ multiplex PCR; TCRdb's copy has only in-frame clones and lacks some. Of 45,000 or so clones detected, about 88% appear once; the ten largest clones hold about 11%. The starting material was CD4+ or CD8+ T cells sorted from blood, obtained in a trial of the OX40 agonist ivuxolimab. The receptors were sampled from an adult with an advanced solid tumor such as melanoma, head and neck, liver or kidney cancer.

On this clone itself: Other DNA sequences from this sample encode an identical CDR3 as well. This rearrangement joins TRBV7-9 to TRBJ2-5, with D perhaps TRBD1 (6 bases). CDR1 is SEHNR, CDR2 FQNEAQ, per germline (reference sequence). The CDR3 runs 13 residues. V lost 3 bases and J 3 bases, leaving 8 bases between the germline ends. In DNA form, the CDR3 reads TGTGCCAGCAGCTTGTCAGGGGAAGAGACCCAGTACTTC. It codes for CASSLSGEETQYF.

The chain is built from TRBV28 and TRBJ1-5, with 7 bases that match TRBD1. Per the germline V gene, CDR1 is MDHEN and CDR2 is SYDVKM. The junction had 9 bases not matched to a gene; V was cut back by 6 bases and J by 4 bases. The CDR3 is 15 residues long. The CDR3 reads CASSSLQGSNQPQHF. CDR3 nucleotide sequence: TGTGCCAGCAGCTCGCTACAGGGGTCGAATCAGCCCCAGCATTTT.

This chain's CDR3 is CASSFYSTGELFF. CDR3 sequence (DNA): TGTGCCAGCAGTTTTTATTCCACCGGGGAGCTGTTTTTT. This chain connects TRBV28 to TRBJ2-2; D is undetermined. Germline V gene lookup returns CDR1 MDHEN and CDR2 SYDVKM. CDR3 length equals 13 residues. Trimming pared 3 bases from V and 4 bases from J, leaving 6 bases between.

This chain links TRBV5-6 with TRBJ1-2; 11 bases are shared with TRBD1. After removal of 3 bases from V and 4 bases from J, the junction contained 2 bases not matched to a gene. The CDR3 is made up of 14 amino acids. Germline-derived CDR1 and CDR2 are SGHDT and YYEEEE. CDR3 loop: CASSWTGGVYGYTF. CDR3 DNA: TGTGCCAGCAGCTGGACAGGGGGCGTCTATGGCTACACCTTC.

The sample holds a few counts of this clone. The chain uses TRBV30 and TRBJ1-2; D is uncertain. The V and J ends lost 5 bases and 8 bases respectively, with 15 bases between them. This CDR3 is 12 amino acids long. Germline V CDR1 and CDR2: GTSNPN, SVGIG (reference sequence). DNA of the CDR3: TGTGCCTGGGAGATAGATAACCGGGGCTACACCTTC. It is translated as CAWEIDNRGYTF. Filled out from reference TRBV30 and TRBJ1-2, the complete variable domain reads SQTIHQWPATLVQPVGSPLSLECTVEGTSNPNLYWYRQAAGRGLQLLFYSVGIGQISSEVPQNLSASRPQDRQFILSSKKLLLSDSGFYLCAWEIDNRGYTFGSGTRLTVV.

The CDR3 loop reads CASSVALTDYGYTF. Here the CDR3 DNA reads TGTGCCAGCAGCGTAGCTCTTACGGACTATGGCTACACCTTC. The rearrangement joins TRBV9 to TRBJ1-2; no reliable D call. The CDR3 runs 14 residues. In germline, CDR1 is SGDLS, CDR2 YYNGEE. V was shortened by 0 bases and J by 3 bases, with 9 bases between the two germline ends.

In this sample, this clone turned up once. This chain links TRBV6-1 with TRBJ1-5; 7 bases agree with TRBD1. Trimming removed 6 bases from V and 5 bases from J; junction bases left unmatched: 10. Per germline, CDR1 MNHNS and CDR2 SASEGT. This CDR3 has 15 amino acids. In DNA, the CDR3 is TGTGCCAGCAGAGCCCGGGACAGTAGATATCAGCCCCAGCATTTT. This gives the protein CASRARDSRYQPQHF.

The chain is built from TRBV5-6 and TRBJ2-2; possibly TRBD1 or TRBD2 for D (5 bases each). Germline CDR1 and CDR2: SGHDT and YYEEEE. This CDR3 is built from 14 residues. Trimming took 6 bases from V and 7 from J, leaving 16 bases between them. The CDR3 nucleotides are TGTGCCAGCACCCTTTGGGGGTTTAGCGGGGAGCTGTTTTTT. It is translated as CASTLWGFSGELFF.

The chain recombines TRBV7-8 with TRBJ2-1; D call uncertain. Germline values: CDR1 SGHVS, CDR2 FQNEAQ. The V end was cut by 8 bases, the J end by 5 bases, with 7 bases between. CDR3 length: 11 amino acids. The chain's CDR3 is CASPRNNEQFF. The CDR3 DNA follows: TGTGCCAGCCCGAGGAACAATGAGCAGTTCTTC. The full variable domain, rest sourced from reference TRBV7-8 and TRBJ2-1, is GAGVSQSPRYKVAKRGQDVALRCDPISGHVSLFWYQQALGQGPEFLTYFQNEAQLDKSGLPSDRFFAERPEGSVSTLKIQRTQQEDSAVYLCASPRNNEQFFGPGTRLTVL.